One sample yielded the 5 T cell receptor beta chains listed below, sequenced in a study of beta chain features in type 1 diabetes. Findings and caveats of the study: Among all four CD4+ subsets, Type 1 diabetes patients had TCRB CDR3s that were moderately but significantly shorter.

Expressed TCRB transcripts were sequenced after all isolated RNA was converted to cDNA. TCRdb keeps only in-frame clones here, not all; method: immunoSEQ multiplex PCR. The table has 95,000 to 150,000 clones, about a sixth seen once. Antigens of these TCRs are unknown. The sequencing input was central memory CD4+ T cells from blood. Receptors were obtained from a man between 25 and 39 years old with type 1 diabetes.

The chain recombines TRBV29-1 with TRBJ2-3; D call uncertain. Germline lookup yields CDR1 SQVTM and CDR2 ANQGSEA. V was shortened by 0 bases and J by 0 bases, with 7 bases between the two germline ends. The CDR3 totals 14 residues. The CDR3 coding sequence is TGCAGCGTTGAAGATTGGCTAAGCACAGATACGCAGTATTTT. Its protein is CSVEDWLSTDTQYF.

This clone appeared a single time. The gene calls are TRBV9 and TRBJ1-2; 7 bases align to TRBD1. V trimming: 4 bases; J trimming: 5 bases; junction bases outside the gene matches: 11. Germline loops: CDR1 SGDLS, CDR2 YYNGEE. This CDR3 spans 15 amino acids. CDR3: CASSPWTGTTYGYTF. The CDR3 nucleotides are TGTGCCAGCAGCCCTTGGACAGGAACAACGTATGGCTACACCTTC. Using reference TRBV9 and TRBJ1-2 for the parts outside the CDR3, the full variable domain is DSGVTQTPKHLITATGQRVTLRCSPRSGDLSVYWYQQSLDQGLQFLIQYYNGEERAKGNILERFSAQQFPDLHSELNLSSLELGDSALYFCASSPWTGTTYGYTFGSGTRLTVV.

This clone came up a few times. The rearrangement joins TRBV7-9 to TRBJ1-6, with D perhaps TRBD1 (5 bases). V was shortened by 5 bases and J by 10 bases, with 18 bases between the two germline ends. In germline, CDR1 is SEHNR, CDR2 FQNEAQ (reference sequence). CDR3 size: 15 residues. CDR3: CASSPGAGRGSPLHF. CDR3 sequence (DNA): TGTGCCAGCAGCCCCGGGGCAGGGCGAGGCTCACCCCTCCACTTT.

A few counts support this clone. V usage is TRBV18 and J usage is TRBJ2-5; no clear D gene. The CDR3 runs 13 residues. Germline loops: CDR1 KGHSH, CDR2 LQKENI. Trimming pared 2 bases from V and 4 bases from J, leaving 8 bases between. In DNA, the CDR3 is TGTGCCAGCTCACCAAATGGCGCAGAGACCCAGTACTTC. It translates to CASSPNGAETQYF. The whole variable domain, filled in from reference TRBV18 and TRBJ2-5, reads NAGVMQNPRHLVRRRGQEARLRCSPMKGHSHVYWYRQLPEEGLKFMVYLQKENIIDESGMPKERFSAEFPKEGPSILRIQQVVRGDSAAYFCASSPNGAETQYFGPGTRLLVL.

This clone turned up a few times. V is TRBV7-8 and J is TRBJ2-1; D gene unclear. Trimming stripped 1 base from V and 7 bases from J, with 8 bases between. Germline V gene data show CDR1 as SGHVS and CDR2 as FQNEAQ. The CDR3 has 13 residues. For the CDR3, the DNA is TGTGCCAGCAGCTTAGAAGGGTTAAATGAGCAGTTCTTC. Translating it yields CASSLEGLNEQFF.